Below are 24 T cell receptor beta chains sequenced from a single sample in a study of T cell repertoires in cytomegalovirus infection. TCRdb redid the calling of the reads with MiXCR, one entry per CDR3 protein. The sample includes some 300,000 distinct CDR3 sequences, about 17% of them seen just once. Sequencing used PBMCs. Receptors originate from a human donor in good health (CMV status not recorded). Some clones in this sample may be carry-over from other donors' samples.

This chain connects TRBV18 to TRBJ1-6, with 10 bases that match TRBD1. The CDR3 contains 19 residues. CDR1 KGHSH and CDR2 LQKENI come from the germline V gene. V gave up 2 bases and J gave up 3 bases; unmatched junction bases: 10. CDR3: CASSPGPGTGDNYNSPLHF. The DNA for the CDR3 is TGTGCCAGCTCACCAGGTCCCGGGACAGGGGACAACTATAATTCACCCCTCCACTTT.

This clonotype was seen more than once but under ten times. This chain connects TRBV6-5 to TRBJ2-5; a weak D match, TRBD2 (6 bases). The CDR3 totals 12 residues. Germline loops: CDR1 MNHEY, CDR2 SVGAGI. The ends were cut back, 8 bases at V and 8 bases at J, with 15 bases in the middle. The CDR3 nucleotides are TGTGCCAGCGGCGGGGATCAAGGTACCCAGTACTTC. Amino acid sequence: CASGGDQGTQYF.

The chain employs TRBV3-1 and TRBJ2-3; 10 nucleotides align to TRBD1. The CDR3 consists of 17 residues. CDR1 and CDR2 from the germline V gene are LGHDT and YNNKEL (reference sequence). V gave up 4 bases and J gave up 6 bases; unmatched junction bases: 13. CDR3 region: CASSLTPPGTGDDTQYF. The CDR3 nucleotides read TGTGCCAGCAGCCTTACCCCTCCCGGGACAGGGGACGATACGCAGTATTTT.

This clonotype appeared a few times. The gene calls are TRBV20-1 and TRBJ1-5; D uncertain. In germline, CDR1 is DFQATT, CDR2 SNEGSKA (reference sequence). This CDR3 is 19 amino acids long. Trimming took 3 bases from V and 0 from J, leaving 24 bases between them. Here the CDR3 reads CSASSGWLTVRNSNQPQHF. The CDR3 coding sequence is TGCAGTGCTAGTTCCGGATGGCTAACAGTAAGAAATAGCAATCAGCCCCAGCATTTT.

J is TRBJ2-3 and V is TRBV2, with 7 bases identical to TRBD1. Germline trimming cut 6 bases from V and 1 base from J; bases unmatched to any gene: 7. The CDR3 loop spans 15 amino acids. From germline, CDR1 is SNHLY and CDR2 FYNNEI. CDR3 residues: CASSADGQGTDTQYF. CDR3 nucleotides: TGTGCCAGCAGCGCCGATGGACAGGGCACAGATACGCAGTATTTT.

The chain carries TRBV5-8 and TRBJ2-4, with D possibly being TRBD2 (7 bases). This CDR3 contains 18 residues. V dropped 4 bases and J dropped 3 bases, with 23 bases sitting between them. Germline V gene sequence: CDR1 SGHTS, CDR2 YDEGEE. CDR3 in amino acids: CASSAGQYQRDNKNIQYF. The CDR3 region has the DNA TGTGCCAGCAGCGCGGGACAATATCAGCGGGACAACAAAAACATTCAGTACTTC.

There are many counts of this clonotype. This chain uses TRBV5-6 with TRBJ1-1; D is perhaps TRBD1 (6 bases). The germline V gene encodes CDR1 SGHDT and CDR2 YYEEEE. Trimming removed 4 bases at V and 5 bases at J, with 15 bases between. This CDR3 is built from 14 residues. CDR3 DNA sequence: TGTGCCAGCAGCAGTCTACAGGGTACGACTGAAGCTTTCTTT. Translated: CASSSLQGTTEAFF.

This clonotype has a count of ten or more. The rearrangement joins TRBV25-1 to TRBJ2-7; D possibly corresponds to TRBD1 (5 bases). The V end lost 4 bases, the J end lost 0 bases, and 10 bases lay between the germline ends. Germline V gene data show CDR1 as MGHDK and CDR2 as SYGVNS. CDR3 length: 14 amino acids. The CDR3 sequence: CASSARQSSYEQYF. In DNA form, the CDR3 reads TGTGCCAGCAGTGCGAGACAGAGCTCCTACGAGCAGTACTTC.

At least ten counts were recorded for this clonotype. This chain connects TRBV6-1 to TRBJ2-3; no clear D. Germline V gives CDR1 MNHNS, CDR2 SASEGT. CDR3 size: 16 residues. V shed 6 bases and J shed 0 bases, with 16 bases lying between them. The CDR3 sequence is CASSPRPKTSTDTQYF. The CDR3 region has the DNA TGTGCCAGCAGCCCACGACCGAAAACTAGCACAGATACGCAGTATTTT.

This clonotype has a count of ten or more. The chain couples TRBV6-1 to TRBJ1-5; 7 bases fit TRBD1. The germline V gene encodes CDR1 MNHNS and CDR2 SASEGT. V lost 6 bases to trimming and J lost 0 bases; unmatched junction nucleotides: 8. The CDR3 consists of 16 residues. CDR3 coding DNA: TGTGCCAGCAGCTCACCAGGGGGTTATAGCAATCAGCCCCAGCATTTT. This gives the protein CASSSPGGYSNQPQHF.

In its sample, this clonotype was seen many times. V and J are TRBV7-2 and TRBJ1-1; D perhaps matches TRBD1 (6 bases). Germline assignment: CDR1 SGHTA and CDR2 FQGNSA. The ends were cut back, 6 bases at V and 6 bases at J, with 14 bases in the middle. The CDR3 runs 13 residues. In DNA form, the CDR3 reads TGTGCCAGCAGTCCTAGTGAGGGGGCTGAAGCTTTCTTT. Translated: CASSPSEGAEAFF. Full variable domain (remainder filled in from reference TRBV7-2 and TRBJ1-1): GAGVSQSPSNKVTEKGKDVELRCDPISGHTALYWYRQSLGQGLEFLIYFQGNSAPDKSGLPSDRFSAERTGGSVSTLTIQRTQQEDSAVYLCASSPSEGAEAFFGQGTRLTVV.

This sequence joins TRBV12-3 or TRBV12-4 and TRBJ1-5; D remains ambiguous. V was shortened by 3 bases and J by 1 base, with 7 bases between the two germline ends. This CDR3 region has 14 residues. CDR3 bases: TGTGCCAGCAGTTTCGGACGAAGCAATCAGCCCCAGCATTTT. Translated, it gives CASSFGRSNQPQHF.

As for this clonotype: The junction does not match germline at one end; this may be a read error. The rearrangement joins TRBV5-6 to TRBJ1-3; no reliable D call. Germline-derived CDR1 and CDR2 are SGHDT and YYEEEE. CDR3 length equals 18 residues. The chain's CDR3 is CDSSFFRDSATSRNTIYF. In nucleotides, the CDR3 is TGTGACAGCAGCTTCTTTAGGGATTCCGCGACCTCTCGAAACACCATATATTTT.

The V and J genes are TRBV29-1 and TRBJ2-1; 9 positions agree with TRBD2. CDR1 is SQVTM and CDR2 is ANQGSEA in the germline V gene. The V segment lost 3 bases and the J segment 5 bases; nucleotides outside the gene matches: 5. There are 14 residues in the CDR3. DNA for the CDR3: TGCAGCGTTGAGCTAGCGGGGAAACACAATGAGCAGTTCTTC. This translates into CSVELAGKHNEQFF.

The CDR3 protein is CASPPITDSHEQYF. The DNA of the CDR3 is TGTGCCAGCCCGCCAATAACGGACAGTCACGAGCAGTACTTC. This chain uses TRBV6-6 with TRBJ2-7, with D maybe TRBD1 (6 bases). Germline-derived CDR1 and CDR2 are MNHNY and SVGAGI (reference sequence). The ends were cut back, 8 bases at V and 5 bases at J, with 19 bases in the middle. This CDR3 contains 14 residues.

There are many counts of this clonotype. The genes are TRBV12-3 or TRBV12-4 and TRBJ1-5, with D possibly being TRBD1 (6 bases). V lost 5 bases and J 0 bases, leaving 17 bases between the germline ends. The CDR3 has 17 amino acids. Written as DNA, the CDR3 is TGTGCCAGCAGTCAACCGACAGGACTCAATAGCAATCAGCCCCAGCATTTT. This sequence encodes CASSQPTGLNSNQPQHF.

Here the CDR3 reads CASRLQGGANVLTF. DNA for the CDR3: TGTGCCAGCCGGTTGCAAGGTGGGGCCAACGTCCTGACTTTC. The chain carries TRBV2 and TRBJ2-6; unclear D gene. The germline gives CDR1 SNHLY, CDR2 FYNNEI. V was cut by 8 bases and J by 3 bases, with 11 bases left in between. The CDR3 runs 14 residues.

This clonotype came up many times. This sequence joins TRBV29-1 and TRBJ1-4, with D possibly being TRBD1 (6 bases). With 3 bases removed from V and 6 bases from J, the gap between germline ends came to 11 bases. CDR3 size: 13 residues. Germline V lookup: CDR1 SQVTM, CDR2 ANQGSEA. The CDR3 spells CSVEDYRDEKLFF. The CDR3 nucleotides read TGCAGCGTTGAGGACTACAGGGATGAAAAACTGTTTTTT.

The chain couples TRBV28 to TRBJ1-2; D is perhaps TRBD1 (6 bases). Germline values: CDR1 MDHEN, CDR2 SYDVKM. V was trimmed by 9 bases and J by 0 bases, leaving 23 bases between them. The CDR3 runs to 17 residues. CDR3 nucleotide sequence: TGTGCCAGTCTTTCTACAATTGGACAGACCGCTAACTATGGCTACACCTTC. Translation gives CASLSTIGQTANYGYTF.

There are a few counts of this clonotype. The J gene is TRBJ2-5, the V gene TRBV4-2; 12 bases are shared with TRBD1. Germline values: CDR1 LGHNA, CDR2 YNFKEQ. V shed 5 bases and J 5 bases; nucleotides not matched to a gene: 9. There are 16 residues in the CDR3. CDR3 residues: CASSASGTGGLETQYF. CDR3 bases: TGTGCCAGCAGCGCGTCCGGGACAGGGGGCCTGGAGACCCAGTACTTC.

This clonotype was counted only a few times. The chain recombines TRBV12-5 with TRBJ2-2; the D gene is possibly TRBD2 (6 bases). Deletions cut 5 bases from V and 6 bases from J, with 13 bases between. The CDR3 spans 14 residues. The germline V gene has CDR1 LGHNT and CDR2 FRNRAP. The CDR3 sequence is CASGTQWGAGELFF. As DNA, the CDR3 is TGTGCTAGTGGTACACAGTGGGGGGCCGGGGAGCTGTTTTTT.

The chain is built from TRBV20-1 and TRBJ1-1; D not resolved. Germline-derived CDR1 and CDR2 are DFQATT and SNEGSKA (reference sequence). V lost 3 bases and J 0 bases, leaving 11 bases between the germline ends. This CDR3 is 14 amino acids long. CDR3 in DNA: TGCAGTGCTAGGACTCTGGGGATGAACACTGAAGCTTTCTTT. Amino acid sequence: CSARTLGMNTEAFF.

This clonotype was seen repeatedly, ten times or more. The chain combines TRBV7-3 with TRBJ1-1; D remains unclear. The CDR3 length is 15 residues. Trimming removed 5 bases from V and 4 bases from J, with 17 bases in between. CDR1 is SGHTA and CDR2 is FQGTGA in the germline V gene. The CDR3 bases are TGTGCCAGCAGCCCCCGGGGAGGCGGTAGCACTGAAGCTTTCTTT. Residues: CASSPRGGGSTEAFF.

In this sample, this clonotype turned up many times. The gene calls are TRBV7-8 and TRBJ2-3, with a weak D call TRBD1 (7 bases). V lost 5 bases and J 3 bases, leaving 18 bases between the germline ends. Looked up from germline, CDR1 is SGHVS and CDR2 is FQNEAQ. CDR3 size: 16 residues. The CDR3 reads CASSQPRRGRTDTQYF. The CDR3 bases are TGTGCCAGCAGCCAACCGAGGAGGGGGCGGACAGATACGCAGTATTTT.